The 27 T cell receptor beta chains in this list originate from one sample, sequenced in a study of control samples from healthy donors and cancer patients. Libraries were prepared by immunoSEQ multiplex PCR; TCRdb keeps only in-frame clonotypes and omits some of them. This sample has over 60,000 clones, with roughly 89% found just once. The sequenced sample consisted of PBMCs. The source is a woman aged 55-70 years with head and neck cancer.

This rearrangement joins TRBV6-1 to TRBJ2-1; D is undetermined. The CDR3 is 14 residues long. CDR1 is MNHNS, CDR2 SASEGT, per germline. Trimming removed 3 bases from V and 8 bases from J, with 14 bases in between. The CDR3 DNA follows: TGTGCCAGCAGTGAGGGCGTGGTTGTTTATGAGCAGTTCTTC. Protein: CASSEGVVVYEQFF.

This clone was seen once. The gene calls are TRBV30 and TRBJ1-4, with unresolved D. Trimming cost V 6 bases and J 4 bases, with 21 bases left between them. Looked up from germline, CDR1 is GTSNPN and CDR2 is SVGIG (reference sequence). The CDR3 consists of 16 residues. CDR3 in amino acids: CACQPTVGNFNEKLFF. The CDR3 DNA reads TGTGCCTGCCAACCAACGGTTGGGAATTTTAATGAAAAACTGTTTTTT.

This chain uses TRBV19 with TRBJ2-5; the match to TRBD1 covers 8 bases. The J segment lost 4 bases and the V segment lost 6 bases, leaving 7 bases of the junction unmatched. Germline CDR1 is LNHDA and CDR2 is SQIVND (reference sequence). There are 14 residues in the CDR3. CDR3 residues: CASSGTGSVETQYF. CDR3 DNA sequence: TGTGCCAGTAGCGGGACAGGCTCAGTAGAGACCCAGTACTTC. The full variable domain, with the rest looked up from reference TRBV19 and TRBJ2-5, is DGGITQSPKYLFRKEGQNVTLSCEQNLNHDAMYWYRQDPGQGLRLIYYSQIVNDFQKGDIAEGYSVSREKKESFPLTVTSAQKNPTAFYLCASSGTGSVETQYFGPGTRLLVL.

The rearrangement joins TRBV28 to TRBJ2-2; unclear D gene. Between the trimmed V and J ends, which lost 3 bases and 6 bases, there was a span of 5 bases. From germline, CDR1 is MDHEN and CDR2 SYDVKM. The CDR3 consists of 12 residues. CDR3 sequence: CASSLVSGELFF. In DNA, the CDR3 is TGTGCCAGCAGTTTGGTTTCCGGGGAGCTGTTTTTT.

The chain joins TRBV5-1 to TRBJ2-3; no clear D. V dropped 0 bases and J dropped 4 bases, with 9 bases sitting between them. The CDR3 runs 14 residues. CDR1 and CDR2 from the germline V gene are SGHRS and YFSETQ. The CDR3 DNA sequence: TGCGCCAGCAGCTTGGGACGTGCGGCAGATACGCAGTATTTT. This encodes CASSLGRAADTQYF. Full variable domain (outside the CDR3, taken from reference TRBV5-1 and TRBJ2-3): KAGVTQTPRYLIKTRGQQVTLSCSPISGHRSVSWYQQTPGQGLQFLFEYFSETQRNKGNFPGRFSGRQFSNSRSEMNVSTLELGDSALYLCASSLGRAADTQYFGPGTRLTVL.

The count of this clone is one. The V and J genes are TRBV29-1 and TRBJ1-5; D uncertain. Germline V CDR1 and CDR2: SQVTM, ANQGSEA. This CDR3 region has 14 residues. V was shortened by 0 bases and J by 1 base, with 7 bases between the two germline ends. CDR3: CSVEDPPSNQPQHF. DNA for the CDR3: TGCAGCGTTGAAGATCCTCCCAGCAATCAGCCCCAGCATTTT.

The CDR3 spells CASSSRGAGFTDTQYF. In DNA form, the CDR3 reads TGTGCCAGCAGCTCTCGGGGTGCGGGGTTCACAGATACGCAGTATTTT. The chain is built from TRBV11-2 and TRBJ2-3, with a tentative D call TRBD2 (6 bases). The CDR3 spans 16 residues. The germline CDR1 and CDR2 sequences are SGHAT and FQNNGV. Trimming left V 4 bases short and J 2 bases short, with 16 bases between.

The V gene is TRBV19, the J gene TRBJ2-5; 7 nucleotides match TRBD2. The CDR3 is 14 amino acids. Germline V gives CDR1 LNHDA, CDR2 SQIVND (reference sequence). V dropped 2 bases and J dropped 4; count of bases not matched to a gene: 4. The CDR3 loop is CASSITERGETQYF. In DNA form, the CDR3 reads TGTGCCAGTAGTATAACCGAGCGGGGAGAGACCCAGTACTTC.

The chain couples TRBV7-9 to TRBJ1-6; 9 positions match TRBD1. This CDR3 comprises 15 residues. CDR1 SEHNR and CDR2 FQNEAQ come from the germline V gene (reference sequence). V was pared by 5 bases and J by 10 bases, with 9 bases of the junction left unmatched. The CDR3 sequence is CASSRGTGRYSPLHF. For the CDR3, the DNA is TGTGCCAGCAGCCGTGGGACAGGGAGATACTCACCCCTCCACTTT.

The rearrangement uses TRBV28 and TRBJ1-2, with D possibly TRBD1 on 5 matching bases. Germline CDR1 reads MDHEN; CDR2 reads SYDVKM. This CDR3 has 13 amino acids. V gave up 2 bases and J gave up 5 bases, with 9 bases separating them. The CDR3 DNA follows: TGTGCCAGCAGTTTAGTCTCAGGGTATGGCTACACCTTC. Residues: CASSLVSGYGYTF.

This sequence joins TRBV12-3 or TRBV12-4 and TRBJ2-7; D possibly corresponds to TRBD1 (6 bases). CDR3 length: 13 amino acids. Trimming shortened V by 1 base and J by 3 bases, and 7 bases separated the two germline ends. In DNA, the CDR3 is TGTGCCAGCAGTTTAGTACAGGGCTACGAGCAGTACTTC. Translation gives CASSLVQGYEQYF.

The chain has TRBV6-2 or TRBV6-3 and TRBJ1-1, with D perhaps matching TRBD1 (5 bases). The CDR3 consists of 18 residues. CDR1 and CDR2 (germline): MNHEY, SVGEGT. Trimming took 0 bases from V and 4 from J, leaving 21 bases between them. CDR3 residues: CASSYSYGHLFGATEAFF. The CDR3 region has the DNA TGTGCCAGCAGTTACTCATACGGACATCTCTTCGGAGCCACTGAAGCTTTCTTT.

The chain combines TRBV18 with TRBJ2-1, with D perhaps matching TRBD1 (6 bases). Per the germline V gene, CDR1 is KGHSH and CDR2 is LQKENI. There are 17 residues in the CDR3. With 3 bases removed from V and 0 bases from J, the gap between germline ends came to 15 bases. The CDR3 nucleotides are TGTGCCAGCTCACCGCAAACAGGGTCAAGCTCCTACAATGAGCAGTTCTTC. It yields the protein CASSPQTGSSSYNEQFF. The whole variable domain, filled in from reference TRBV18 and TRBJ2-1, reads NAGVMQNPRHLVRRRGQEARLRCSPMKGHSHVYWYRQLPEEGLKFMVYLQKENIIDESGMPKERFSAEFPKEGPSILRIQQVVRGDSAAYFCASSPQTGSSSYNEQFFGPGTRLTVL.

V is TRBV15 and J is TRBJ2-1; D tentatively reads TRBD1 or TRBD2 (5 bases each). CDR3 length: 15 residues. V dropped 5 bases and J dropped 0 bases, with 11 bases sitting between them. Germline lookup yields CDR1 LNHNV and CDR2 YYDKDF (reference sequence). This CDR3 reads CATSGTFLSYNEQFF. The CDR3 DNA sequence: TGTGCCACCAGCGGGACCTTCCTCTCCTACAATGAGCAGTTCTTC.

This clone was seen just once. The V gene is TRBV14, the J gene TRBJ1-2, with 10 bases fitting TRBD1. V trimming: 4 bases; J trimming: 3 bases; junction bases outside the gene matches: 2. The germline V gene encodes CDR1 SGHDN and CDR2 FVKESK. The CDR3 length is 14 residues. The CDR3 here is CASSPTGGYYGYTF. The CDR3 nucleotides read TGTGCCAGCAGCCCGACAGGGGGCTACTATGGCTACACCTTC.

The CDR3 is CASSFVETQYF. The CDR3 DNA sequence: TGTGCCAGCAGTTTTGTAGAGACCCAGTACTTC. The chain employs TRBV27 and TRBJ2-5; D unresolved. CDR3 size: 11 residues. Germline V gene data show CDR1 as MNHEY and CDR2 as SMNVEV (reference sequence). The germline V and J ends were trimmed by 3 bases and 4 bases, with 3 bases remaining between them.

The gene calls are TRBV15 and TRBJ1-2; the D is unclear. The CDR3 totals 14 residues. Germline V gene data show CDR1 as LNHNV and CDR2 as YYDKDF (reference sequence). Trimming took off 0 bases at V and 7 bases at J, with 12 bases between the two ends. CDR3 protein: CATSREIMMGGYTF. The DNA for the CDR3 is TGTGCCACCAGCAGAGAGATCATGATGGGTGGCTACACCTTC.

The gene calls are TRBV25-1 and TRBJ2-3; 8 bases fit TRBD2. CDR1 is MGHDK and CDR2 is SYGVNS in the germline V gene. This CDR3 has 15 amino acids. Trimming cost V 4 bases and J 3 bases; bases outside gene matches: 6. As DNA, the CDR3 is TGTGCCAGCAGTGTATCGGGGGGGAATACAGATACGCAGTATTTT. Protein: CASSVSGGNTDTQYF. The variable domain in full, with the rest retrieved from reference TRBV25-1 and TRBJ2-3, is EADIYQTPRYLVIGTGKKITLECSQTMGHDKMYWYQQDPGMELHLIHYSYGVNSTEKGDLSSESTVSRIRTEHFPLTLESARPSHTSQYLCASSVSGGNTDTQYFGPGTRLTVL.

The rearrangement joins TRBV30 to TRBJ2-7; D tentatively reads TRBD1 or TRBD2 (6 bases each). This CDR3 is built from 11 residues. With 0 bases removed from V and 12 bases from J, the gap between germline ends came to 12 bases. CDR1 and CDR2 (germline): GTSNPN, SVGIG (reference sequence). The DNA for the CDR3 is TGTGCCTGGAGTGTAGGGGGGCCGCGGTACTTC. Translating it yields CAWSVGGPRYF.

CDR3 sequence: CASSPEAARRNTIYF. The CDR3, as DNA: TGTGCCAGCAGCCCCGAGGCGGCCAGGAGAAACACCATATATTTT. The chain uses TRBV14 and TRBJ1-3; D remains unclear. Germline V gene lookup returns CDR1 SGHDN and CDR2 FVKESK. This CDR3 has 15 residues. V lost 4 bases to trimming and J lost 5 bases, with 15 bases between them.

The chain uses TRBV30 and TRBJ2-2; 8 nucleotides align to TRBD1. The germline CDR1 and CDR2 sequences are GTSNPN and SVGIG (reference sequence). After removal of 3 bases from V and 4 bases from J, the junction contained 7 bases not matched to a gene. This CDR3 is 15 amino acids long. CDR3 DNA sequence: TGTGCCTGGAGAGGCACAGGGGGACGCACCGGGGAGCTGTTTTTT. It yields the protein CAWRGTGGRTGELFF.

This rearrangement joins TRBV6-2 or TRBV6-3 to TRBJ2-7; 9 bases line up with TRBD2. The V gene end was trimmed by 5 bases and the J gene end by 1 base; junction bases not matched to a gene: 0. Germline V gives CDR1 MNHEY, CDR2 SVGEGT. The CDR3 is 13 amino acids. The CDR3 nucleotides read TGTGCCAGCAGTAGCGGGGGGTCCTACGAGCAGTACTTC. It encodes CASSSGGSYEQYF.

This chain uses TRBV6-5 with TRBJ1-1; D unresolved. The CDR3 has 15 amino acids. Deletions cut 0 bases from V and 2 bases from J, with 10 bases between. Germline CDR1 reads MNHEY; CDR2 reads SVGAGI. The chain's CDR3 is CASSYSNNKNTEAFF. The CDR3 region has the DNA TGTGCCAGCAGTTACTCGAATAATAAAAACACTGAAGCTTTCTTT.

The chain carries TRBV7-2 and TRBJ2-3, with D perhaps matching TRBD2 (6 bases). There are 15 residues in the CDR3. The V end was cut by 5 bases, the J end by 1 base, with 13 bases between. CDR1 is SGHTA, CDR2 FQGNSA, per germline. The CDR3 spells CASSNLRGGTDTQYF. The CDR3 nucleotides read TGTGCCAGCAGCAACTTGCGCGGGGGCACAGATACGCAGTATTTT.

This chain connects TRBV30 to TRBJ1-5; a possible D gene is TRBD1 (6 bases). Germline CDR1 reads GTSNPN; CDR2 reads SVGIG (reference sequence). This CDR3 has 15 amino acids. V was pared by 0 bases and J by 3 bases, with 12 bases between. The CDR3 DNA sequence: TGTGCCTGGAGTGTCTCCGGGACATACAATCAGCCCCAGCATTTT. This encodes CAWSVSGTYNQPQHF.

The chain combines TRBV6-1 with TRBJ2-5; D unclear. V gave up 2 bases and J gave up 3 bases, with 10 bases separating them. Germline V CDR1 and CDR2: MNHNS, SASEGT. This CDR3 comprises 14 residues. The CDR3 loop reads CASSERWKEETQYF. The CDR3 nucleotides are TGTGCCAGCAGTGAAAGGTGGAAAGAAGAGACCCAGTACTTC.

V usage is TRBV28 and J usage is TRBJ1-1; D call uncertain. The germline V gene has CDR1 MDHEN and CDR2 SYDVKM. This CDR3 contains 15 residues. With 6 bases removed from V and 0 bases from J, the gap between germline ends came to 14 bases. CDR3 in DNA: TGTGCCAGCAGCTCTCCACACAGCATGAACACTGAAGCTTTCTTT. It codes for CASSSPHSMNTEAFF.